The sequence of this T cell receptor (beta chain) was determined in a study of Ad26.COV2.S vaccination and SARS-CoV-2 variants. Across the study: Recipients of Ad26.COV2.S got it intramuscularly, once or twice 56 days apart.

This clone turned up a few times. Its antigen is unidentified. Treatment specified: about 20 received Ad26.COV2.S at low or high dose, single or two shots; 5 received placebo; per-sample allocation not given. Day 63 following the first vaccine or placebo injection was when the samples were taken. What was given as vaccine was an Ad26 vector encoding Wuhan-strain SARS-CoV-2 spike. TCRdb's table, derived via immunoSEQ multiplex PCR, lists solely in-frame clones and lacks some. The sample has hundreds of thousands of clones; roughly 87% are singletons. Whole-study findings and limits: Quantification of TCR breadth and depth may have yielded underestimates of total T cell responses.

CDR1 MDHEN and CDR2 SYDVKM come from the germline V gene. The CDR3 contains 13 residues. This material consisted of peripheral blood, taken in a trial of Ad26.COV2.S vaccine versus placebo. The chain couples TRBV28 to TRBJ2-1, with 7 positions matching TRBD1. The receptor was isolated from a person between 18 and 65 years old who received the Ad26.COV2.S COVID-19 vaccine or a placebo. The CDR3 region is CLRNRGVHNEQFF. CDR3 coding DNA: TGTCTTCGGAACAGGGGTGTCCACAATGAGCAGTTCTTC.